The entry below gives a single T cell receptor (beta chain) sequence along with its context. No antigen is known for it. The source of the sample is a study of T cell responses to AZD1222 COVID-19 vaccine. Whole-study context: Second doses that came at about 4 or about 12 weeks were put together.

Regarding the study as a whole: White British ancestry dominated among donors, who included more females, and clonal diversity was possibly underestimated.

The CDR3 runs 15 residues. Per germline, CDR1 MNHEY and CDR2 SVGAGI. V was trimmed by 3 bases and J by 4 bases, leaving 15 bases between them. Clones were read by immunoSEQ multiplex PCR, and TCRdb kept only the in-frame ones, dropping some. The sample lists 150,000 or so clones, 90% to 95% occurring once. The sample consisted of peripheral blood, taken on day 0 of AZD1222 vaccination. The V and J genes are TRBV6-5 and TRBJ2-5, with a possible D match to TRBD1 (6 bases). The receptor was derived from an adult in good health. The chain's CDR3 is CASSYIQGIGETQYF. The CDR3 DNA reads as TGTGCCAGCAGTTATATACAGGGTATTGGAGAGACCCAGTACTTC.